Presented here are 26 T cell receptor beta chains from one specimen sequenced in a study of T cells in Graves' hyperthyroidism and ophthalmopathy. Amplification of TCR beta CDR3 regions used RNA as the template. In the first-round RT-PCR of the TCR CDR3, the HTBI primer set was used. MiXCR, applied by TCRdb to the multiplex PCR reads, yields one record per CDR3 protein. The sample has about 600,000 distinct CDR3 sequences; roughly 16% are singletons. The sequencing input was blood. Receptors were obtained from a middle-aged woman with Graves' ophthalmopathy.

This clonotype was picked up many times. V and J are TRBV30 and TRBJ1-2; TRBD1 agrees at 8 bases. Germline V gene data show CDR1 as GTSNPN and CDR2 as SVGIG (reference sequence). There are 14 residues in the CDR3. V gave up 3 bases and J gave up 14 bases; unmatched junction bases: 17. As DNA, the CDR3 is TGTGCCTGGAGCGCTCAGGGGGCCCTTTACTATGTGACCTTC. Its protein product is CAWSAQGALYYVTF.

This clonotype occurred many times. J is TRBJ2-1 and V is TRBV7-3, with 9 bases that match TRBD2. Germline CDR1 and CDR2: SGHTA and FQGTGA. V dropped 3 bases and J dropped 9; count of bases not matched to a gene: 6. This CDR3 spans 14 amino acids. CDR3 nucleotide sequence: TGTGCCAGCAGCTTGGCGGGGGGGAGGGGTGAGCAGTTCTTC. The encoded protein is CASSLAGGRGEQFF.

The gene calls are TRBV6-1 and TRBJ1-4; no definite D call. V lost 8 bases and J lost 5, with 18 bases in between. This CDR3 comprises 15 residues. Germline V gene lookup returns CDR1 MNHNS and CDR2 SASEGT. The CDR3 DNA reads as TGTGCCAGCTTCTCGGGCCCGCAAGCAAATGAAAAACTGTTTTTT. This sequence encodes CASFSGPQANEKLFF.

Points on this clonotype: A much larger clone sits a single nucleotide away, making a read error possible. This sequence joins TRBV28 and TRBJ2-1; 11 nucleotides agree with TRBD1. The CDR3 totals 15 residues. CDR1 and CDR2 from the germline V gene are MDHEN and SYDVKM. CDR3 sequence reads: CASRPGTGGYNGQFF. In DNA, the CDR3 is TGTGCCAGCAGGCCCGGGACAGGGGGGTACAATGGGCAGTTCTTC.

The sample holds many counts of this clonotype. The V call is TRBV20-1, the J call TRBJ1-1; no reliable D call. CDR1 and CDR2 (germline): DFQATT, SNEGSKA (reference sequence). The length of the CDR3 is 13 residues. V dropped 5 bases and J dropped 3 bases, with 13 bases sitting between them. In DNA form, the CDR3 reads TGCAGTGCTCTAATGGCTTTGGACACTGAAGCTTTCTTT. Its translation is CSALMALDTEAFF.

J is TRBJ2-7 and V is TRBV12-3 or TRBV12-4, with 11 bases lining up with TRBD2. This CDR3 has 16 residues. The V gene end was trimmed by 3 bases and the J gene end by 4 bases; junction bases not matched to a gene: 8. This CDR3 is CASSFLAGGGIYEQYF. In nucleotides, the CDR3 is TGTGCCAGCAGTTTCCTAGCGGGGGGCGGAATATACGAGCAGTACTTC.

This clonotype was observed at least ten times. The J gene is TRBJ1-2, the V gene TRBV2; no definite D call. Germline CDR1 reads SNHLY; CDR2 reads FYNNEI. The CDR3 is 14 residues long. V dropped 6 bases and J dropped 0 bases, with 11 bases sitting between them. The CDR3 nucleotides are TGTGCCAGCAGCGTGGTTGGGGCTAACTATGGCTACACCTTC. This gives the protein CASSVVGANYGYTF.

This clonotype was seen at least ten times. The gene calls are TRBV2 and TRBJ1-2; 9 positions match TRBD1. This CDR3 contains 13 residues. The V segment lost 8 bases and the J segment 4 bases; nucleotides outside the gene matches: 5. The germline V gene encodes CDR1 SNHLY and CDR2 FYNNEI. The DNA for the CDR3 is TGTGCCAGCTCCTCACAGGGGGCCTATGGCTACACCTTC. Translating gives CASSSQGAYGYTF.

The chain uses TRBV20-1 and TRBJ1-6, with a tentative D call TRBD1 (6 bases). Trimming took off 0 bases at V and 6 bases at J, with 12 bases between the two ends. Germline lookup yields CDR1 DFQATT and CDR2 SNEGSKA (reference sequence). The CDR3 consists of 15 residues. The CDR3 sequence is CSARDWGAGNSPLHF. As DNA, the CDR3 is TGCAGTGCTAGAGATTGGGGGGCTGGTAATTCACCCCTCCACTTT.

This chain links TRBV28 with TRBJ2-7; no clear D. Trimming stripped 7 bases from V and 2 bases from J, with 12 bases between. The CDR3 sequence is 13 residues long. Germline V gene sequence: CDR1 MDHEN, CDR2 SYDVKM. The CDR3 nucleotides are TGTGCCAGCATCTCGGACGTACCCTACGAGCAGTACTTC. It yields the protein CASISDVPYEQYF.

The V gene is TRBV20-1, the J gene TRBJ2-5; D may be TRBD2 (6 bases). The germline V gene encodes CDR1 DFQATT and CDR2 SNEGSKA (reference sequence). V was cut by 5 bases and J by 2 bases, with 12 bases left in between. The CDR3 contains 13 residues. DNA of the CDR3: TGCAGTGCTGGGACTGTAATACAAGAGACCCAGTACTTC. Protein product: CSAGTVIQETQYF.

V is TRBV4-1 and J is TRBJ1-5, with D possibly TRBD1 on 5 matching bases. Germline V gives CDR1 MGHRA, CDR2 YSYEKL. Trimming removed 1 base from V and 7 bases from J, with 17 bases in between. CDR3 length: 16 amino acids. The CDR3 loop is CASSQVWGDGDQPQHF. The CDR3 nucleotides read TGCGCCAGCAGCCAAGTCTGGGGCGATGGCGACCAGCCCCAGCATTTT.

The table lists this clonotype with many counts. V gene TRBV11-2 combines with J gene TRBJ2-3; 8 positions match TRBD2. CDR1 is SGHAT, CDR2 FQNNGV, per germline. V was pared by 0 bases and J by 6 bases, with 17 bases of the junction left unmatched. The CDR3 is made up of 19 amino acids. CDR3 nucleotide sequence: TGTGCCAGCAGCTTAGATACCCGGGGAATCGGCGGGAGGACGGATACGCAGTATTTT. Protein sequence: CASSLDTRGIGGRTDTQYF.

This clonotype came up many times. The CDR3 DNA reads as TGTGCCAGCAGCTTAGACGGCAGGGGGGCGAAAAGCTCCTACAATGAGCAGTTCTTC. It specifies CASSLDGRGAKSSYNEQFF. The chain employs TRBV7-8 and TRBJ2-1, with D possibly being TRBD1 (7 bases). The ends were cut back, 1 base at V and 0 bases at J, with 19 bases in the middle. Germline V gene data show CDR1 as SGHVS and CDR2 as FQNEAQ. CDR3 length equals 19 residues.

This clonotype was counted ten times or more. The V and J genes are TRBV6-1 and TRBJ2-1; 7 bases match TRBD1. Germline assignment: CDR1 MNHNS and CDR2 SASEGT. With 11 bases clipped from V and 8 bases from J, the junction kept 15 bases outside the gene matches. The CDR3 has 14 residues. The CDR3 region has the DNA TGTGCCTTTAGGGGGCGGCCGGGGACGGATGAGCAGTTCTTC. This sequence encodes CAFRGRPGTDEQFF.

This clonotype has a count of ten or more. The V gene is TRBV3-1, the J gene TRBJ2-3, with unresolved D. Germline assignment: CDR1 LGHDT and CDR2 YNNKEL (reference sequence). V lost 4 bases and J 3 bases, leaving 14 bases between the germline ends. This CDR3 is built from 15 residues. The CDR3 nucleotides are TGTGCCAGCAGCCGAGTCCGAAGCTCGACAGATACGCAGTATTTT. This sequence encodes CASSRVRSSTDTQYF.

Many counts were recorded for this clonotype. As DNA, the CDR3 is TGTGCCACCACAAAAGGGACGTCCAACGAGCAGTACTTC. Translating gives CATTKGTSNEQYF. This chain links TRBV2 with TRBJ2-7; D possibly uses TRBD1 or TRBD2 (5 bases each). Germline V gives CDR1 SNHLY, CDR2 FYNNEI. With 10 bases removed from V and 5 bases from J, the gap between germline ends came to 18 bases. The CDR3 totals 13 residues.

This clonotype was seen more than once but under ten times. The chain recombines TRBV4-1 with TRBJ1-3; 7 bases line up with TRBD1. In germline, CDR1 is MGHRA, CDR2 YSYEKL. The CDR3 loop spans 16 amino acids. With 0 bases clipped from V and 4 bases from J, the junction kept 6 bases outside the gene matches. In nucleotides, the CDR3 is TGCGCCAGCAGCCAAGAAGACAGGGCCGGAGGAAACACCATATATTTT. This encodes CASSQEDRAGGNTIYF.

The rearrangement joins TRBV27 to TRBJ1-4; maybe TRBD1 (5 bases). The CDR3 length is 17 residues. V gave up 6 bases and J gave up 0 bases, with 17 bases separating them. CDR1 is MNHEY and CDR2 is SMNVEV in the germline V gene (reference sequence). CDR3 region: CASRRDSHASTNEKLFF. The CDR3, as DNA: TGTGCCAGCAGGCGGGACTCTCACGCCTCAACTAATGAAAAACTGTTTTTT.

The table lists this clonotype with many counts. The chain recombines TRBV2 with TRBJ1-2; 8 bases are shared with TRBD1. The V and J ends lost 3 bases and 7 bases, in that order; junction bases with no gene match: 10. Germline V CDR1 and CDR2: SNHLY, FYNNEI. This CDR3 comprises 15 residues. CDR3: CASSDDRGLNVGYTF. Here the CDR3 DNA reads TGTGCCAGCAGTGACGACAGGGGTCTGAATGTTGGCTACACCTTC.

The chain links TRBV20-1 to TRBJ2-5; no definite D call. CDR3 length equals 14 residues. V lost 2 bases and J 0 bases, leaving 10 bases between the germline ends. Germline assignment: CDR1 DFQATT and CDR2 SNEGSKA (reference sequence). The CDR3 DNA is TGCAGTGCTAGACACCTCCGATACCAAGAGACCCAGTACTTC. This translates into CSARHLRYQETQYF.

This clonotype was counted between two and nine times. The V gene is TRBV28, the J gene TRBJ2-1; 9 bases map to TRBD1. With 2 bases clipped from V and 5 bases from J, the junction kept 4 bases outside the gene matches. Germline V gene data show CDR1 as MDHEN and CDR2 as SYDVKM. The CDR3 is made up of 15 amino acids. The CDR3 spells CASSLTGGYHNEQFF. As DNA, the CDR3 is TGTGCCAGCAGTTTAACAGGGGGCTACCACAATGAGCAGTTCTTC.

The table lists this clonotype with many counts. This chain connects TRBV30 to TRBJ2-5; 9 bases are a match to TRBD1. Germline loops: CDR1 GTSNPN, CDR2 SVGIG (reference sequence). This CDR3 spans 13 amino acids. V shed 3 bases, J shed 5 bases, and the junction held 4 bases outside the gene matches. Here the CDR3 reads CAWRTGGLETQYF. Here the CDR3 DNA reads TGTGCCTGGAGGACAGGGGGATTGGAGACCCAGTACTTC. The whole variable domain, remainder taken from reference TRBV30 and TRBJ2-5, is SQTIHQWPATLVQPVGSPLSLECTVEGTSNPNLYWYRQAAGRGLQLLFYSVGIGQISSEVPQNLSASRPQDRQFILSSKKLLLSDSGFYLCAWRTGGLETQYFGPGTRLLVL.

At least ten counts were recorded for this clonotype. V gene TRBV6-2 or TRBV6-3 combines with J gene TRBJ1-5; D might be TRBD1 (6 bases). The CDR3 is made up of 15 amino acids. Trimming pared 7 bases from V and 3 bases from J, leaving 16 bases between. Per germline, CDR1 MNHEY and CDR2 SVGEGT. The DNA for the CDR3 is TGTGCCAGCACTAGAGCCGGGGGGCACAATCAGCCCCAGCATTTT. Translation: CASTRAGGHNQPQHF.

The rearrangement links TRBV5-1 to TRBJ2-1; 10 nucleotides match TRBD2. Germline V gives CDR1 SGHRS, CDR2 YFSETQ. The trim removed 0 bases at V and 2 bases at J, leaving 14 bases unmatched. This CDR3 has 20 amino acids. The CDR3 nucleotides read TGCGCCAGCAGCTTGGGTGCCAGCGGGGGGGTAGGGGGCGCCTACAATGAGCAGTTCTTC. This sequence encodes CASSLGASGGVGGAYNEQFF.

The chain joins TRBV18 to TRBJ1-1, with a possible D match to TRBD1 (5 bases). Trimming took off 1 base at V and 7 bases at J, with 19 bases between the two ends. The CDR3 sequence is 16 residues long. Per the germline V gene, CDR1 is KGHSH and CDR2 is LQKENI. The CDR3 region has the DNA TGTGCCAGCTCACCACGGAGTGGGACGGATTTGGGTGAAGCTTTCTTT. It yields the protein CASSPRSGTDLGEAFF. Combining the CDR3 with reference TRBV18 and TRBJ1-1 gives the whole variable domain NAGVMQNPRHLVRRRGQEARLRCSPMKGHSHVYWYRQLPEEGLKFMVYLQKENIIDESGMPKERFSAEFPKEGPSILRIQQVVRGDSAAYFCASSPRSGTDLGEAFFGQGTRLTVV.